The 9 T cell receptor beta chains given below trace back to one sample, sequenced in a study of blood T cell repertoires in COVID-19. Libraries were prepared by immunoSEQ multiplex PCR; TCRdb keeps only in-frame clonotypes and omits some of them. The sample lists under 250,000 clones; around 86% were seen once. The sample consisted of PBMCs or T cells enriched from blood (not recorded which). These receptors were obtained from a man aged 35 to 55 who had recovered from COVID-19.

The CDR3 here is CASSLALGSGYGYTF. The CDR3 coding sequence is TGCGCCAGCAGCTTGGCCTTAGGCAGCGGCTATGGCTACACCTTC. The chain joins TRBV5-1 to TRBJ1-2; D call uncertain. The CDR3 has 15 amino acids. Trimming took off 0 bases at V and 4 bases at J, with 13 bases between the two ends. Germline V gives CDR1 SGHRS, CDR2 YFSETQ.

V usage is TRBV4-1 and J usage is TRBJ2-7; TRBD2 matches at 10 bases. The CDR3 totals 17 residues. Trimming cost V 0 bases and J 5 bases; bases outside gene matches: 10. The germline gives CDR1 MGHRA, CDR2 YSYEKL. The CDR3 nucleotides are TGCGCCAGCAGCCAAGAAGCACTAGCGGGGAGGACCGACGAGCAGTACTTC. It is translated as CASSQEALAGRTDEQYF.

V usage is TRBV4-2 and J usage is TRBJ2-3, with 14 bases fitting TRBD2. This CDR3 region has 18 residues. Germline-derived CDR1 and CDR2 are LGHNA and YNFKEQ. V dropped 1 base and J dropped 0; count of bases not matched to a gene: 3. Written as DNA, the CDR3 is TGTGCCAGCAGCCAAGGACTAGCGGGAGGGCCTAGCACAGATACGCAGTATTTT. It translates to CASSQGLAGGPSTDTQYF.

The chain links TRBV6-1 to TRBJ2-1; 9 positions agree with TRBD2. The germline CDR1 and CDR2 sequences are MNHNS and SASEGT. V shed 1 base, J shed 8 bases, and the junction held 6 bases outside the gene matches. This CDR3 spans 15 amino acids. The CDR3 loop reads CASSEGASGTDEQFF. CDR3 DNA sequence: TGTGCCAGCAGTGAAGGTGCTAGCGGGACGGATGAGCAGTTCTTC.

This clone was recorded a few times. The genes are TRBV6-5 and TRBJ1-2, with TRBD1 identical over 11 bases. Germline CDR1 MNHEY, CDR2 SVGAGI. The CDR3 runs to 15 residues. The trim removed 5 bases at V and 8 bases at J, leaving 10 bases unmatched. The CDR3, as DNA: TGTGCCAGCAGTACCCCGGGACAGGGGGATTGGGGCTACACCTTC. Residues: CASSTPGQGDWGYTF.

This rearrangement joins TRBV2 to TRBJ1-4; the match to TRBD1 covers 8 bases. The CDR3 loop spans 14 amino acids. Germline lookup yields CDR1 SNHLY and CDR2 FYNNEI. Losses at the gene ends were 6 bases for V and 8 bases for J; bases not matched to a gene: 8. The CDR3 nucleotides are TGTGCCAGCAGGGCAGACAGGGGAGAAGAAAAACTGTTTTTT. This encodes CASRADRGEEKLFF.

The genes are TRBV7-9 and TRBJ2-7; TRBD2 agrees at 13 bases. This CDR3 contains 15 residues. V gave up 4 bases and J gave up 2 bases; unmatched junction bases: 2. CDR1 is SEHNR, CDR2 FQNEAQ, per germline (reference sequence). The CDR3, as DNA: TGTGCCAGCAGCTCCGGACTAGCGGGGGCCTACGAGCAGTACTTC. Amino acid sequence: CASSSGLAGAYEQYF.

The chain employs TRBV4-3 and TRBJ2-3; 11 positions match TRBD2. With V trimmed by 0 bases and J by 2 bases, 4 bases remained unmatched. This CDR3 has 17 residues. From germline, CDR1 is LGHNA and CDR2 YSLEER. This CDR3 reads CASSQDSSGGVTDTQYF. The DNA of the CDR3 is TGCGCCAGCAGCCAAGATAGTAGCGGGGGGGTCACAGATACGCAGTATTTT.

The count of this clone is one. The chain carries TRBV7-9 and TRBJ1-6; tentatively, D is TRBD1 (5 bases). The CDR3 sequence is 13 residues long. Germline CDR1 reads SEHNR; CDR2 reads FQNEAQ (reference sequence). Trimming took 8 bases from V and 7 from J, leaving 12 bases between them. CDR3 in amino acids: CASRGAGNSPLHF. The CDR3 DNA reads TGTGCCAGCCGTGGGGCCGGGAATTCACCCCTCCACTTT.